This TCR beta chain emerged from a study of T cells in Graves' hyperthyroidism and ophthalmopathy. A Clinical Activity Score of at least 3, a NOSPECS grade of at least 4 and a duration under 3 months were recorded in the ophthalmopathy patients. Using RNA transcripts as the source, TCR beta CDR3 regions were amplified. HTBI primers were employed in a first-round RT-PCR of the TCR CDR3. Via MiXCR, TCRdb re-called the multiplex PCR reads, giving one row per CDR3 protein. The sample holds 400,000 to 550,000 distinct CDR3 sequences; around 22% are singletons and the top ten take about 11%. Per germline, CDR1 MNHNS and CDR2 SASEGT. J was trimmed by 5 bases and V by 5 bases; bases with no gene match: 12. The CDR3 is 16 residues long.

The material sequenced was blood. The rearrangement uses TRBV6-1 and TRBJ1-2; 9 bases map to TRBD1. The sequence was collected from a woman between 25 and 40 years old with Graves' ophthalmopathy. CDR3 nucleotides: TGTGCCAGCAGTCAAAGGGGGGACAGGGCCGAATATGGCTACACCTTC. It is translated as CASSQRGDRAEYGYTF.